This T cell receptor (beta chain) was captured by sequencing in a study of blood T cell repertoires in COVID-19 (dated by TCRdb to the early 2020s). General notes on the study: Samples covering the acute and convalescent phases of COVID-19 were provided by collaborators in the United States, Italy and Spain. The material from the prospective study consisted of cDNA or gDNA derived from T cells, B-cell-depleted T cells, or PBMCs. The dataset comprised deeply sampled blood TCRbeta repertoires from subjects exposed to, actively infected with, or recovered from COVID-19. The repertoires were made available in a free public database intended to serve as a resource for research on the immune response to SARS-CoV-2. Samples came from the ongoing ImmuneRACE study (first 160 participants) plus 1,254 subjects from 6 global collaborators. The sample metadata nearly always contained a de-identified subject ID, COVID-19 status, age in years and sex. Where available, HLA class I and class II types were obtained from metadata supplied by the sample provider rather than from assay-based typing. The full study reports these points: The quantity of clinical and demographic metadata differed by source and by participant and was supplied without curation.

Points on this clone: This receptor's antigen is unknown. Base qualities are not at hand, and no much larger clone is one base apart.

The immunoSEQ Assay, a bias-controlled multiplex PCR, was used to amplify TCRbeta CDR3 regions from genomic DNA. The paper's processing steps were these. The number of nucleated cells in each sample was estimated from the amplification of reference gene primers within the assay. Sequence reads were collapsed and filtered to measure the absolute abundance of every unique TCRbeta CDR3 rearrangement. For each sample, productive Simpson clonality was calculated as the square root of Simpson's diversity index across productive rearrangements. Here the immuneACCESS table is served through TCRdb, limited to in-frame sequences with V and J called. Missing clones are a known gap in these copies; in checked studies unresolved V genes cover under half, and the rest lacks a known reason. V and J calls and clone size are those listed in that table; D and trimming were worked out from the DNA. For this sample the table gives roughly 170,000 clones, of which approximately 87% were detected only once. Together, the top ten hold approximately 4.4% of the sample.

Per the germline V gene (reference sequence), DFQATT is the CDR1 and SNEGSKA is the CDR2. Deletion took 3 bases off V and 4 bases off J, with a span of 7 bases between the germline ends. The CDR3 contains 12 residues, cysteine and phenylalanine counted. The kept DNA is CDR3 alone, 36 bases in frame from the first base. Participants in the prospective study were enrolled through a virtual design, were aged about 18 to 90 years, and lived in 20 to 30 United States geographic areas. In the prospective study, cohorts were assigned on the basis of participant-reported clinical history obtained from a screening survey and a study questionnaire. Recovered participants in ImmuneRACE Cohort 3 were defined by two consecutive negative NP/OP PCR tests, clearance by a healthcare professional, or resolution of symptoms. In the prospective study, mobile phlebotomists collected whole blood, serum and a nasopharyngeal or oropharyngeal swab from each participant. Participants in the prospective study had the option to provide additional blood draws and questionnaires over a roughly 2-month period. Before DNA extraction, prospective study blood samples were shipped either frozen or at room temperature.

The chain is made from TRBV20-1 and TRBJ1-3; too little of a D gene remains to name it. The sample consisted of PBMCs or T cells enriched from blood (not recorded which). The TCR was taken from a woman aged 50 to 65 who had recovered from COVID-19. Read as DNA, the sequence is TGCAGTGCTAGTACAGACGGAAACACCATATATTTT. Its product reads: CSASTDGNTIYF.